This T cell receptor beta chain comes out of a study of Ad26.COV2.S vaccination and SARS-CoV-2 variants. Study details: Donor was assigned to the Ad26.COV2.S arm of trial COV1001. Notes on the study in general: Assessments of TCR breadth and depth may have underestimated the total T cell responses.

Only in-frame clones appear in the TCRdb table, and some are missing; sequencing was by immunoSEQ multiplex PCR. The data show 400,000 to 500,000 clones, approximately 89% seen once. Germline CDR1 reads SGHTA; CDR2 reads FQGNSA. The CDR3 extends over 16 amino acids. Trimming took off 1 base at V and 1 base at J, with 11 bases between the two ends. Specified treatment: roughly 19 received Ad26.COV2.S at low or high dose, single or two shots; about 5 received placebo; per-sample allocation not given. Specimens were obtained on day 63 following the first vaccine or placebo injection. This clone was detected a few times. Its target is not known.

J is TRBJ1-5 and V is TRBV7-2; D might be TRBD1 (6 bases). This clonotype originated in a person between 18 and 60 years old who received the Ad26.COV2.S COVID-19 vaccine or a placebo. The starting material was peripheral blood, obtained in a trial of Ad26.COV2.S vaccine versus placebo. In DNA form, the CDR3 reads TGTGCCAGCAGCTTAGGGGGGGCGTCAAGCAATCAGCCCCAGCATTTT. It translates to CASSLGGASSNQPQHF.